The rows below give T cell receptor beta chains drawn from one sample of a study of T cells after yellow fever vaccination. Each CDR3 protein is one row after TCRdb ran MiXCR on the 5' RACE reads. The top ten clones hold approximately 15% of a sample with about 510,000 distinct CDR3 sequences, just over 20% of them seen once. The sequencing here drew on PBMCs, taken roughly 20 days after the first yellow fever vaccination. The receptors shown here come from a man between 18 and 29 years old who received the YFV17D yellow fever vaccine. The CDR3 runs from the conserved cysteine through the conserved F or W. The D gene is left open where the match is weak. The size of a clone is reported for some rows only, either as once, few or many, or as a class for expanded clones.

D	V	J	size	DNA	CDR3
.	TRBV6-2/TRBV6-3	TRBJ1-2	few	TGTGCCAGCAGTTACTCATCCTCCTATGGCTACACCTTC	CASSYSSSYGYTF
TRBD2	TRBV11-1	TRBJ2-1	few	TGTGCCAGCAGCCCCGGTAGCGGGGGGGCCGTTCATGAGCAGTTCTTC	CASSPGSGGAVHEQFF
TRBD1	TRBV28	TRBJ1-1	.	TGTGCCAGCAACGACAGGGTGACTGAAGCTTTCTTT	CASNDRVTEAFF
.	TRBV4-3	TRBJ2-1	.	TGCGCCAGCAGCCAGGAAGCCTACAATGAGCAGTTCTTC	CASSQEAYNEQFF
.	TRBV12-3/TRBV12-4	TRBJ2-2	.	TGTGCCAGCAGTTTTCTGGGGCCGAACACCGGGGAGCTGTTTTTT	CASSFLGPNTGELFF
TRBD2	TRBV7-2	TRBJ2-7	.	TGTGCCAGCAGCGCTACTAGCGGCTACGAGCAGTACTTC	CASSATSGYEQYF
.	TRBV29-1	TRBJ1-1	few	TGCAGCGTTGAATGGACGGGGAACACTGAAGCTTTCTTT	CSVEWTGNTEAFF
.	TRBV12-3/TRBV12-4	TRBJ1-4	few	TGTGCCAGCAGTGCCCTTGGGGAGTATGAAAAACTGTTTTTT	CASSALGEYEKLFF
.	TRBV20-1	TRBJ2-3	.	TGCAGTGCTCAGGGACTGTCCACAGATACGCAGTATTTT	CSAQGLSTDTQYF
.	TRBV4-1	TRBJ2-1	few	TGCGCCAGCAGCCAACTAGTTAGCTCCTACAATGAGCAGTTCTTC	CASSQLVSSYNEQFF
TRBD1	TRBV4-1	TRBJ2-2	.	TGCGCCAGCAGCCAAGAAACAGGGGGTACCGGGGAGCTGTTTTTT	CASSQETGGTGELFF
.	TRBV20-1	TRBJ1-2	.	TGCAGTGCTAGAGGCTTGGGTCGCAGCGGCTACACCTTC	CSARGLGRSGYTF
TRBD1	TRBV6-1	TRBJ2-3	many	TGTGCCAGCAGACAGGGGTGGAGCACAGATACGCAGTATTTT	CASRQGWSTDTQYF
TRBD1	TRBV6-1	TRBJ2-2	few	TGTGCCAGCAACTACAGGGGTGGAGACACCGGGGAGCTGTTTTTT	CASNYRGGDTGELFF
.	TRBV6-2/TRBV6-3	TRBJ2-4	few	TGTGCCAGCCAACCAGGGGATAGAAACATTCAGTACTTC	CASQPGDRNIQYF
.	TRBV10-3	TRBJ2-3	.	TGTGCCATCGGAAGGGAACGAAAAGCCACAGATACGCAGTATTTT	CAIGRERKATDTQYF
.	TRBV15	TRBJ1-5	.	TGTGCCACCAGCAGTAGGGGGATCAATCAGCCCCAGCATTTT	CATSSRGINQPQHF
.	TRBV5-5	TRBJ1-5	.	TGTGCCAGCAGCTTGTATGGCTCTGACAATCAGCCCCAGCATTTT	CASSLYGSDNQPQHF
TRBD1	TRBV18	TRBJ1-4	.	TGTGCCAGCTCACACGAACAGGGGTTGGAAGAAAAACTGTTTTTT	CASSHEQGLEEKLFF
.	TRBV18	TRBJ2-7	many	TGTGCCAGCTCACGCGAATCCTACGAGCAGTACTTC	CASSRESYEQYF
.	TRBV12-3/TRBV12-4	TRBJ2-6	few	TGTGCCAGCGAGAGTAAAGGGGGCTCTGGGGCCAACGTCCTGACTTTC	CASESKGGSGANVLTF
.	TRBV10-1	TRBJ2-2	.	TGCGCCGGCCAAGAGATTCACACCGGGGAGCTGTTTTTT	CAGQEIHTGELFF
TRBD1	TRBV29-1	TRBJ1-4	.	TGCAGCGTTGGGACAGGGAGGGAGGAAAAACTGTTTTTT	CSVGTGREEKLFF
.	TRBV7-9	TRBJ2-5	many	TGTGCCAGCAGAAGGCAGGGGCGAGAGACCCAGTACTTC	CASRRQGRETQYF
.	TRBV12-3/TRBV12-4	TRBJ2-2	few	TGTGCCAGCAGTTTCGTCAGGGTTGGGGAGCTGTTTTTT	CASSFVRVGELFF
TRBD1	TRBV5-6	TRBJ2-3	.	TGTGCCAGCAGACGCGGGACAGGGAGCACAGATACGCAGTATTTT	CASRRGTGSTDTQYF
.	TRBV10-3	TRBJ2-7	.	TGTGCCATATGGGACGGCGGATACAACGAGCAGTACTTC	CAIWDGGYNEQYF
.	TRBV7-9	TRBJ1-4	once	TGTGCCAGCGGCAGGAATGAAAAACTGATTTTT	CASGRNEKLIF